This TCR beta chain comes out of a study of radiotherapy plus CTLA-4 blockade in lung cancer. V was clipped by 3 bases and J by 5 bases, with 10 bases between them. This CDR3 spans 13 amino acids. Germline V gene data show CDR1 as KGHSH and CDR2 as LQKENI. As concerns this clone: This sample also contains other DNA sequences that code for the same CDR3.

Sequencing used immunoSEQ multiplex PCR; TCRdb keeps in-frame clones, though not all of them. Here the sample spans roughly 100,000 clones, approximately 78% being singletons. The sample in question was peripheral blood, obtained from a patient treated with radiotherapy plus ipilimumab. This clonotype was obtained from a human donor with non-small cell lung cancer who had a partial response to radiotherapy plus ipilimumab. V gene TRBV18 combines with J gene TRBJ2-5, with a tentative D call TRBD1 (5 bases). CDR3 sequence: CASSPGAGETQYF. CDR3 in DNA: TGTGCCAGCTCACCTGGGGCCGGGGAGACCCAGTACTTC.